The 18 T cell receptor beta chains presented below share a single source sample, sequenced in a study of shared clonotypes between healthy human individuals. Naive CD8 cells comprised CD45RO-negative, CCR7-positively selected cells, excluding terminally differentiated effector memory CD45RA+ cells. TCRdb keeps only in-frame clones here, not all; method: immunoSEQ multiplex PCR. Of around 2,000,000 clones in the sample, just over 90% are singletons; the top ten hold 1.5% to 2%. The source material was naive CD8+ T cells from PBMCs. The receptors shown here come from a man in his late teens or twenties in good health. Some clones in this sample may be carry-over from other donors' samples.

In this sample, this clone turned up once. This chain connects TRBV4-3 to TRBJ2-1, with 9 bases fitting TRBD2. Germline CDR1 LGHNA, CDR2 YSLEER. The J segment lost 3 bases and the V segment lost 1 base, leaving 10 bases of the junction unmatched. The length of the CDR3 is 18 residues. The CDR3 is CASSQVVSGGYRYNEQFF. The CDR3 DNA is TGCGCCAGCAGCCAAGTCGTTAGCGGGGGCTACCGCTACAATGAGCAGTTCTTC.

The chain links TRBV2 to TRBJ2-4; D is possibly TRBD2 (6 bases). Germline V gene lookup returns CDR1 SNHLY and CDR2 FYNNEI. V was trimmed by 2 bases and J by 6 bases, leaving 8 bases between them. This CDR3 spans 13 amino acids. CDR3 coding DNA: TGTGCCAGCAGTGAAACGCGGGGAAACATTCAGTACTTC. Encoded protein: CASSETRGNIQYF.

V gene TRBV4-1 combines with J gene TRBJ2-1; D gene uncertain. This CDR3 spans 16 amino acids. In germline, CDR1 is MGHRA, CDR2 YSYEKL. Trimming pared 0 bases from V and 2 bases from J, leaving 11 bases between. In nucleotides, the CDR3 is TGCGCCAGCAGCCAAGAATCGACAAAAACCTACAATGAGCAGTTCTTC. Amino acids: CASSQESTKTYNEQFF.

The chain uses TRBV7-2 and TRBJ2-7; no clear D gene. The CDR3 contains 15 residues. V shed 2 bases and J shed 4 bases, with 15 bases lying between them. CDR1 and CDR2 from the germline V gene are SGHTA and FQGNSA. CDR3 sequence: CASSLTAPQTYEQYF. The CDR3 DNA follows: TGTGCCAGCAGCTTAACAGCTCCCCAGACGTACGAGCAGTACTTC.

CDR3 amino acids: CASSPRDTSNSEQYF. The CDR3 DNA follows: TGTGCCAGCTCACCAAGGGACACATCAAACTCCGAGCAGTACTTC. The rearrangement uses TRBV18 and TRBJ2-7; D perhaps matches TRBD1 (6 bases). The CDR3 extends over 15 amino acids. Germline V CDR1 and CDR2: KGHSH, LQKENI. The V and J ends lost 2 bases and 6 bases respectively, with 17 bases between them.

This chain connects TRBV7-9 to TRBJ2-7, with D possibly being TRBD1 (5 bases). This CDR3 is built from 13 residues. Between the trimmed V and J ends, which lost 5 bases and 6 bases, there was a span of 14 bases. Germline V gene sequence: CDR1 SEHNR, CDR2 FQNEAQ (reference sequence). CDR3 residues: CASSAAGNSEQYF. The DNA for the CDR3 is TGTGCCAGCAGCGCGGCAGGGAACTCCGAGCAGTACTTC.

The chain links TRBV28 to TRBJ1-1, with no clear D. Germline CDR1 MDHEN, CDR2 SYDVKM. The CDR3 loop spans 12 amino acids. The germline V and J ends were trimmed by 0 bases and 7 bases, with 6 bases remaining between them. CDR3 protein: CASSLWGLEAFF. The CDR3, as DNA: TGTGCCAGCAGTTTATGGGGCCTTGAAGCTTTCTTT.

The rearrangement joins TRBV12-5 to TRBJ2-3, with 8 nucleotides matching TRBD1. CDR3 length: 14 residues. Germline V gene data show CDR1 as LGHNT and CDR2 as FRNRAP. Losses at the gene ends were 1 base for V and 6 bases for J; bases not matched to a gene: 3. The DNA for the CDR3 is TGTGCTAGTGGTTTGGGACAGGGGCCCGATACGCAGTATTTT. The encoded protein is CASGLGQGPDTQYF. Full variable domain (outside the CDR3, taken from reference TRBV12-5 and TRBJ2-3): DARVTQTPRHKVTEMGQEVTMRCQPILGHNTVFWYRQTMMQGLELLAYFRNRAPLDDSGMPKDRFSAEMPDATLATLKIQPSEPRDSAVYFCASGLGQGPDTQYFGPGTRLTVL.

The V gene is TRBV27, the J gene TRBJ2-7, with 9 bases identical to TRBD1. The CDR3 loop spans 16 amino acids. The trim removed 3 bases at V and 6 bases at J, leaving 12 bases unmatched. CDR1 MNHEY and CDR2 SMNVEV come from the germline V gene (reference sequence). The CDR3 region is CASSLPPGTGLSEQYF. In DNA form, the CDR3 reads TGTGCCAGCAGTTTGCCCCCCGGGACAGGGTTATCCGAGCAGTACTTC.

This clone was found once. CDR3 region: CASSQGLAGVYEQFF. The CDR3 bases are TGTGCCAGCAGTCAGGGACTAGCGGGAGTGTACGAGCAGTTCTTC. This chain connects TRBV6-6 to TRBJ2-1; 14 positions agree with TRBD2. After removal of 5 bases from V and 10 bases from J, the junction contained 7 bases not matched to a gene. Germline loops: CDR1 MNHNY, CDR2 SVGAGI (reference sequence). The CDR3 runs 15 residues.

The gene calls are TRBV7-3 and TRBJ1-1; no clear D. V was trimmed by 0 bases and J by 1 base, leaving 9 bases between them. Germline V CDR1 and CDR2: SGHTA, FQGTGA. The CDR3 is 15 amino acids. CDR3 amino acids: CASSLTSHSNTEAFF. CDR3 sequence (DNA): TGTGCCAGCAGCTTAACGTCCCACTCGAACACTGAAGCTTTCTTT.

This clone was counted between two and nine times. V and J are TRBV4-1 and TRBJ1-1; D is unresolved. Germline lookup yields CDR1 MGHRA and CDR2 YSYEKL. The CDR3 spans 13 residues. V was trimmed by 2 bases and J by 3 bases, leaving 7 bases between them. The CDR3 region has the DNA TGCGCCAGCAGCCAAATGGTCTACACTGAAGCTTTCTTT. Its translation is CASSQMVYTEAFF.

This rearrangement joins TRBV7-9 to TRBJ1-3, with D unresolved. Trimming shortened V by 2 bases and J by 2 bases, and 10 bases separated the two germline ends. This CDR3 has 15 amino acids. Germline V gene data show CDR1 as SEHNR and CDR2 as FQNEAQ (reference sequence). DNA of the CDR3: TGTGCCAGCAGCTTACGAGAGAGAACTGGAAACACCATATATTTT. As protein: CASSLRERTGNTIYF.

The chain employs TRBV19 and TRBJ1-3; D call uncertain. Germline assignment: CDR1 LNHDA and CDR2 SQIVND (reference sequence). V dropped 6 bases and J dropped 0 bases, with 12 bases sitting between them. This CDR3 has 15 residues. CDR3 region: CASRQTESSGNTIYF. The CDR3 nucleotides are TGTGCCAGTAGGCAAACGGAGAGCTCTGGAAACACCATATATTTT.

In the case of this clone: One end of the junction fails to match germline, which may point to a read error. The chain employs TRBV19 and TRBJ2-1, with 8 bases lining up with TRBD1. The CDR3 consists of 15 residues. Looked up from germline, CDR1 is LNHDA and CDR2 is SQIVND (reference sequence). For the CDR3, the DNA is TGTGCCAGTAGTAATCATCAGGGGGCGTACACTGAGCAGTTCTTC. It specifies CASSNHQGAYTEQFF. Full variable domain (missing parts from reference TRBV19 and TRBJ2-1): DGGITQSPKYLFRKEGQNVTLSCEQNLNHDAMYWYRQDPGQGLRLIYYSQIVNDFQKGDIAEGYSVSREKKESFPLTVTSAQKNPTAFYLCASSNHQGAYTEQFFGPGTRLTVL.

This rearrangement joins TRBV9 to TRBJ1-5, with 8 bases fitting TRBD1. CDR3 length: 14 residues. The germline CDR1 and CDR2 sequences are SGDLS and YYNGEE. J was trimmed by 7 bases and V by 3 bases; bases with no gene match: 6. This CDR3 is CASSATGVSQPQHF. The CDR3 DNA reads TGTGCCAGCAGCGCGACAGGGGTCTCCCAGCCCCAGCATTTT.

The chain recombines TRBV9 with TRBJ2-7, with 9 bases matching TRBD2. With 4 bases clipped from V and 3 bases from J, the junction kept 8 bases outside the gene matches. CDR1 and CDR2 (germline): SGDLS, YYNGEE. The CDR3 extends over 15 amino acids. The CDR3 here is CASSPLAGINYEQYF. The CDR3 DNA follows: TGTGCCAGCAGCCCGCTAGCGGGAATAAACTACGAGCAGTACTTC.

This clone appeared a single time. The DNA of the CDR3 is TGTGCCAGCAGCGGACCGGGACAGGGAAGAGAGCAGTACTTC. Translating gives CASSGPGQGREQYF. V is TRBV13 and J is TRBJ2-7; 9 nucleotides align to TRBD1. V was pared by 5 bases and J by 7 bases, with 9 bases of the junction left unmatched. The CDR3 has 14 amino acids. Germline V gene lookup returns CDR1 PRHDT and CDR2 FYEKMQ (reference sequence).